The rows below give T cell receptor beta chains drawn from one sample of a study of shared clonotypes between healthy human individuals. The protocol was immunoSEQ multiplex PCR, while the TCRdb copy is restricted to in-frame clones and leaves out a portion. The sample has under 2.5 million clones, around 93% seen once. Sequencing was done on a sample of naive CD4+ T cells from PBMCs. Receptor source: a man aged 18 to 35 in good health. Some clones in this sample may be carry-over from other donors' samples. Both conserved end residues are part of each CDR3. D genes are given only for firm matches. Clone sizes are given selectively: once, few, many, or a class where the clone is expanded.

V	size	J	D	CDR3	DNA
TRBV5-5	.	TRBJ2-7	TRBD2	CASSLVIAGNYEQYF	TGTGCCAGCAGCTTGGTTATAGCGGGCAACTACGAGCAGTACTTC
TRBV7-2	.	TRBJ1-5	.	CASSSGGSGNQPQHF	TGTGCCAGCAGCTCGGGAGGGAGTGGCAATCAGCCCCAGCATTTT
TRBV10-3	.	TRBJ2-7	TRBD1	CAIGTGYNDEQYF	TGTGCCATCGGGACAGGGTATAACGACGAGCAGTACTTC
TRBV14	few	TRBJ1-1	.	CASSQGQNTEAFF	TGTGCCAGCAGCCAAGGGCAGAACACTGAAGCTTTCTTT
TRBV11-3	once	TRBJ2-3	.	CASSLERSTDTQYF	TGTGCCAGCAGCTTAGAACGCAGCACAGATACGCAGTATTTT
TRBV7-2	.	TRBJ2-5	.	CASSSDLGETQYF	TGTGCCAGCAGCTCAGACCTCGGGGAGACCCAGTACTTC
TRBV27	.	TRBJ2-3	.	CASSLGWRGEDTQYF	TGTGCCAGCAGTTTAGGGTGGAGGGGAGAAGATACGCAGTATTTT
TRBV27	few	TRBJ1-1	.	CASSLVRWNTEAFF	TGTGCCAGCAGTTTAGTCAGATGGAACACTGAAGCTTTCTTT
TRBV27	.	TRBJ2-7	.	CASRFRDTYSYEQYF	TGTGCCAGCCGATTCCGGGACACTTATTCCTACGAGCAGTACTTC
TRBV4-2	.	TRBJ2-1	.	CASSQDLTGSYNEQFF	TGTGCCAGCAGCCAAGATCTGACCGGGAGCTACAATGAGCAGTTCTTC
TRBV5-3	.	TRBJ2-3	TRBD2	CARSLSLSGRTDTQYF	TGTGCCAGAAGCTTGAGTCTAAGCGGGAGAACAGATACGCAGTATTTT
TRBV6-4	.	TRBJ1-2	.	CASRDLSGVHTF	TGTGCCAGCAGAGATCTATCGGGGGTACACACCTTC
TRBV2	few	TRBJ1-5	TRBD1	CASRLTGKNQPQHF	TGTGCCAGCAGGTTGACAGGGAAGAATCAGCCCCAGCATTTT
TRBV7-2	.	TRBJ2-7	TRBD2	CASSLSDASGPRSYEQYF	TGTGCCAGCAGCTTATCGGACGCTAGCGGGCCAAGATCCTACGAGCAGTACTTC
TRBV28	.	TRBJ2-1	TRBD2	CASTPGGNEQFF	TGTGCCAGCACCCCGGGGGGGAATGAGCAGTTCTTC
TRBV10-1	.	TRBJ2-2	.	CASSYFIRGHPTGELFF	TGCGCCAGCAGTTACTTTATCAGGGGCCACCCCACCGGGGAGCTGTTTTTT
TRBV9	.	TRBJ2-3	.	CASSVGGTDTQYF	TGTGCCAGCAGCGTTGGGGGCACAGATACGCAGTATTTT
TRBV7-9	.	TRBJ1-2	.	CASSLLLDSGGYTF	TGTGCCAGCAGCTTGCTGTTAGACTCGGGTGGCTACACCTTC
TRBV27	.	TRBJ1-5	.	CASSLVGEGQPQHF	TGTGCCAGCAGTTTAGTCGGGGAGGGTCAGCCCCAGCATTTT
TRBV5-1	.	TRBJ1-4	.	CASSLEGSTNEKLFF	TGCGCCAGCAGCTTGGAGGGCTCAACTAATGAAAAACTGTTTTTT
TRBV2	.	TRBJ2-3	TRBD1	CARTGGYYTDTQYF	TGTGCCAGAACAGGGGGTTATTACACAGATACGCAGTATTTT
TRBV28	.	TRBJ2-7	.	CASSLGSWAGYYEQYF	TGTGCCAGCAGTTTAGGGTCGTGGGCAGGGTACTACGAGCAGTACTTC
TRBV10-3	.	TRBJ1-4	.	CAISEREGNEKLFF	TGTGCCATCAGTGAGAGGGAGGGTAATGAAAAACTGTTTTTT
TRBV5-8	.	TRBJ2-1	.	CASSFLIEQFF	TGTGCCAGCAGCTTCCTTATTGAGCAGTTCTTC
TRBV19	few	TRBJ1-5	.	CASSADRQPQHF	TGTGCCAGTAGTGCCGACCGGCAGCCCCAGCATTTT
TRBV20-1	.	TRBJ1-2	.	CSEDRLYGYTF	TGCAGTGAGGACCGACTCTATGGCTACACCTTC
TRBV13	.	TRBJ2-2	TRBD2	CASSRTSGRATGELFF	TGTGCCAGCAGCCGGACTAGCGGGAGGGCCACCGGGGAGCTGTTTTTT
TRBV27	.	TRBJ1-2	TRBD1	CASSSGQGDKGYTF	TGTGCCAGCAGTTCAGGACAGGGGGATAAGGGCTACACCTTC
TRBV7-8	.	TRBJ1-3	.	CASSLARGSSGNTIYF	TGTGCCAGCAGCTTAGCCCGGGGGAGCTCTGGAAACACCATATATTTT
TRBV7-3	.	TRBJ2-2	.	CASSLGPANTGELFF	TGTGCCAGCAGCTTAGGTCCAGCGAACACCGGGGAGCTGTTTTTT
TRBV28	.	TRBJ2-5	TRBD2	CASRRGGWLAGERVQETQYF	TGTGCCAGCAGGAGAGGGGGCTGGCTAGCGGGAGAAAGGGTCCAAGAGACCCAGTACTTC
TRBV20-1	.	TRBJ2-5	.	CSAEKPETQYF	TGCAGTGCCGAAAAACCAGAGACCCAGTACTTC
TRBV27	.	TRBJ2-2	TRBD1	CASSRQGWDTGELFF	TGTGCCAGCTCCCGACAGGGGTGGGACACCGGGGAGCTGTTTTTT
TRBV5-1	.	TRBJ2-5	TRBD1	CASSTDRGRGGTQYF	TGCGCCAGCAGCACAGACAGGGGGCGTGGGGGGACCCAGTACTTC
TRBV15	.	TRBJ2-7	.	CATSRDLEGNEQYF	TGTGCCACCAGCAGAGATCTGGAGGGCAACGAGCAGTACTTC
TRBV4-1	.	TRBJ2-3	TRBD1	CASSQWDRGQPTDTQYF	TGCGCCAGCAGTCAATGGGACAGGGGGCAACCCACAGATACGCAGTATTTT
TRBV19	.	TRBJ2-1	.	CASTASSSYNEQFF	TGTGCCAGTACGGCCTCTAGCTCCTACAATGAGCAGTTCTTC
TRBV11-2	.	TRBJ2-7	.	CASSLDWYTADEQYF	TGTGCCAGCAGCTTAGATTGGTACACGGCGGACGAGCAGTACTTC
TRBV25-1	.	TRBJ1-1	.	CASSVTRGNTEAFF	TGTGCCAGCAGTGTTACCCGGGGGAACACTGAAGCTTTCTTT
TRBV28	.	TRBJ2-2	.	CASSLGGWGTGELFF	TGTGCCAGCAGCCTAGGGGGTTGGGGGACCGGGGAGCTGTTTTTT
TRBV7-2	.	TRBJ2-5	TRBD2	CASSLGISGSLETQYF	TGTGCCAGCAGCTTAGGGATTAGCGGGAGTCTTGAGACCCAGTACTTC
TRBV6-1	.	TRBJ1-1	.	CASIQLQTTIAFF	TGTGCCAGCATCCAATTGCAGACCACGATAGCTTTCTTT
TRBV6-5	many	TRBJ2-1	TRBD2	CASSRGLAGSWQFF	TGTGCCAGCAGTCGCGGACTAGCGGGATCATGGCAGTTCTTC
TRBV27	.	TRBJ1-5	.	CASSPRLFRTDSNQPQHF	TGTGCCAGCAGCCCCCGCCTTTTTAGGACAGACAGCAATCAGCCCCAGCATTTT
TRBV7-2	once	TRBJ2-3	.	CASSLALQGRDTQYF	TGTGCCAGCAGCTTAGCGCTTCAGGGGAGGGATACGCAGTATTTT